This T cell receptor (beta chain) was sequenced in a study of cytomegalovirus exposure and HLA in healthy donors. TCRdb keeps only in-frame clones here, not all; method: immunoSEQ multiplex PCR. In the table there are about 120,000 clones, more than 95% of which are singletons. Sequenced sample: PBMCs. This clonotype was sampled from a man aged 18-30 years in good health and CMV-seronegative.

CDR3 in amino acids: CASSSPGLAGDSYEQYF. The CDR3 region has the DNA TGTGCCAGTAGTTCCCCCGGACTAGCGGGGGACTCCTACGAGCAGTACTTC. V and J are TRBV19 and TRBJ2-7; TRBD2 matches 13 bases. V lost 5 bases to trimming and J lost 0 bases; unmatched junction nucleotides: 7. Germline loops: CDR1 LNHDA, CDR2 SQIVND (reference sequence). The CDR3 totals 17 residues.